This T cell receptor beta chain stems from a study of sequential checkpoint blockade in melanoma. Study-level background: First-line arms were nivolumab then ipilimumab, or the reverse, randomized 1:1. After both sequences, patients received maintenance nivolumab.

There are 13 residues in the CDR3. The germline V gene has CDR1 SGDLS and CDR2 YYNGEE. Trimming left V 0 bases short and J 3 bases short, with 6 bases between. TCRdb's copy holds only in-frame clones and misses some; the assay was immunoSEQ multiplex PCR. The data contain approximately 10,000 clones, around 73% of them seen just once; the ten biggest clones take up about 9.3%. The treatment: randomized to nivolumab then ipilimumab (arm A) or the reverse (arm B). None of the patients previously received DNA-damaging chemotherapy. From thawed PBMCs, live CD3+CD8+ cells negative for CD19 and CD56 were sorted.

The sample consisted of CD8+ T cells sorted from blood (inferred from file names), taken from a patient given nivolumab and ipilimumab in sequence. The sequence came from a human donor with melanoma. The chain carries TRBV9 and TRBJ1-2; D is unclear. CDR3 sequence: CASSVATDYGYTF. For the CDR3, the DNA is TGTGCCAGCAGCGTAGCTACGGACTATGGCTACACCTTC.